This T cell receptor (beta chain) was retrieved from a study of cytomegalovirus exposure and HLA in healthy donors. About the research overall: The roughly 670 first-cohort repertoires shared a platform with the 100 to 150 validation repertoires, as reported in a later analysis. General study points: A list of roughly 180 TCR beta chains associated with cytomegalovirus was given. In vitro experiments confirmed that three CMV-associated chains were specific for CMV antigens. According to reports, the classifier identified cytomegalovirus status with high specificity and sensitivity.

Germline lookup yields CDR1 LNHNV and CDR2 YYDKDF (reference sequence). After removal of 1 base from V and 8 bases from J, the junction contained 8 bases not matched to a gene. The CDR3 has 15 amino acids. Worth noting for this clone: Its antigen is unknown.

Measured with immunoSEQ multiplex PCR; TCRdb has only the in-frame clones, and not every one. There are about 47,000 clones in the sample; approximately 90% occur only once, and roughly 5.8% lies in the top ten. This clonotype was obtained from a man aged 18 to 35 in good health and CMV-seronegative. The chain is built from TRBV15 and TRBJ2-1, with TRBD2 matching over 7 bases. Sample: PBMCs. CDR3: CATSRVRGSVHEQFF. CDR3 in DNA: TGTGCCACCAGCAGAGTACGCGGGAGCGTCCATGAGCAGTTCTTC.